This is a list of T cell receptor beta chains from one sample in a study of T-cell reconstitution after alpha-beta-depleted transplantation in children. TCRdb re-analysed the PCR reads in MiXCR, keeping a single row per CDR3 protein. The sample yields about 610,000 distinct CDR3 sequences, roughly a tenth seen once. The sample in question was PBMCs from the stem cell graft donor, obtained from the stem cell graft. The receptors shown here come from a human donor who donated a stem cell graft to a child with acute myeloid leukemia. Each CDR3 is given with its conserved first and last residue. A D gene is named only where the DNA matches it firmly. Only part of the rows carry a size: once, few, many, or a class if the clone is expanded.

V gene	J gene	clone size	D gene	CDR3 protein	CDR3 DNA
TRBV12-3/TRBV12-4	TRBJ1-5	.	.	CASSGSSSNQPQHF	TGTGCCAGCAGCGGCAGCTCCAGCAATCAGCCCCAGCATTTT
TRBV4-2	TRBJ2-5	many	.	CASSHPDSGRETQYF	TGTGCCAGCAGCCACCCCGATAGCGGACGGGAGACCCAGTACTTC
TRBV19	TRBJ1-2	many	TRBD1	CASSQPDRAYGYTF	TGTGCCAGTAGTCAACCGGACAGGGCCTATGGCTACACCTTC
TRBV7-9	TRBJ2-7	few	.	CASSHFSLDSEQYF	TGTGCCAGCAGCCACTTCTCATTGGACAGCGAGCAGTACTTC
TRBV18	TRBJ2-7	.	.	CASSSLATGQNEQYF	TGTGCCAGCTCATCTCTCGCGACGGGGCAGAACGAGCAGTACTTC
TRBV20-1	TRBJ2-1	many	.	CSARAVGQFF	TGCAGTGCTAGAGCGGTGGGGCAGTTCTTC
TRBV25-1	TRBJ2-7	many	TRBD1	CASSVTGTVLEQYF	TGTGCCAGCAGTGTAACCGGGACAGTTCTCGAGCAGTACTTC
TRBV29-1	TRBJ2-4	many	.	CSVERDTSAKNIQYF	TGCAGCGTTGAGAGAGACACCTCTGCCAAAAACATTCAGTACTTC
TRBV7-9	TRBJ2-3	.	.	CASSFASATSTDTQYF	TGTGCCAGCAGCTTCGCTAGCGCAACTAGCACAGATACGCAGTATTTT
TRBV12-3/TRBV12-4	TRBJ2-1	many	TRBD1	CASSLRQGGAYNEQFF	TGTGCCAGCAGCCTTAGACAGGGTGGGGCATACAATGAGCAGTTCTTC
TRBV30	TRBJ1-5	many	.	CAWQRGGNQPQHF	TGTGCCTGGCAGAGAGGGGGCAATCAGCCCCAGCATTTT
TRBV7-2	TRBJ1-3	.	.	CASSLRAQLSSGNTIYF	TGTGCCAGCAGCTTACGGGCTCAATTGAGCTCTGGAAACACCATATATTTT
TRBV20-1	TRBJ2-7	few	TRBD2	CSARDLSGGGGLYEQYF	TGCAGTGCTAGAGATCTATCAGGCGGGGGGGGGTTGTACGAGCAGTACTTC